These 28 T cell receptor beta chains were all obtained from the same sample, sequenced in a study of patients and donors after allogeneic stem cell transplantation. From the RT-PCR reads, TCRdb called clonotypes with MiXCR, one entry per CDR3 protein. The sample includes roughly 880,000 distinct CDR3 sequences, roughly 18% of them seen just once. The sequencing input was blood, either unsorted or a sorted T cell fraction (not recorded which). The receptors stem from a human donor who was either an allogeneic HSCT recipient or a stem cell or donor lymphocyte infusion donor (not recorded which). It is not recorded whose cells these are; they may come from a transplant donor.

In its sample, this clonotype was seen a few times. The rearrangement links TRBV29-1 to TRBJ1-2, with a tentative D call TRBD1 (5 bases). The CDR3 runs to 14 residues. V lost 4 bases, J lost 1 base, and 13 bases lay in between. Germline V lookup: CDR1 SQVTM, CDR2 ANQGSEA. The chain's CDR3 is CSVAGQEFNYGYTF. CDR3 bases: TGCAGCGTTGCGGGGCAGGAGTTTAACTATGGCTACACCTTC.

The gene calls are TRBV4-1 and TRBJ2-7; TRBD2 aligns across 9 bases. V lost 4 bases to trimming and J lost 9 bases; unmatched junction nucleotides: 16. CDR1 MGHRA and CDR2 YSYEKL come from the germline V gene. This CDR3 contains 16 residues. CDR3 sequence: CASSLPTSGVGYGQYF. The CDR3 DNA follows: TGCGCCAGCAGCCTACCGACTAGCGGAGTTGGTTATGGGCAGTACTTC.

In nucleotides, the CDR3 is TGCGCCAGCAGCTCTCAATTAGCGGGAGGGCTCGATGAGCAGTTCTTC. Translation gives CASSSQLAGGLDEQFF. The chain employs TRBV5-1 and TRBJ2-1; 11 positions agree with TRBD2. The CDR3 runs to 16 residues. Germline assignment: CDR1 SGHRS and CDR2 YFSETQ. Losses at the gene ends were 3 bases for V and 8 bases for J; bases not matched to a gene: 10.

This clonotype turned up a few times. The V gene is TRBV27, the J gene TRBJ2-3; D call uncertain. This CDR3 region has 15 residues. Germline CDR1 and CDR2: MNHEY and SMNVEV (reference sequence). The V end lost 5 bases, the J end lost 2 bases, and 14 bases lay between the germline ends. The DNA of the CDR3 is TGTGCCAGCAGTCCAATACCTAACACCACAGATACGCAGTATTTT. This codes for CASSPIPNTTDTQYF.

There are a few counts of this clonotype. This rearrangement joins TRBV6-1 to TRBJ1-4; D might be TRBD1 (6 bases). The CDR3 runs 14 residues. Trimming removed 6 bases from V and 11 bases from J, with 19 bases in between. Germline V lookup: CDR1 MNHNS, CDR2 SASEGT. In nucleotides, the CDR3 is TGTGCCAGCAGATTTGACAGGCTGGCTATTAAACTGTTTTTT. Translation gives CASRFDRLAIKLFF.

The chain carries TRBV2 and TRBJ2-1; TRBD1 agrees at 8 bases. The ends lost 3 bases at V and 4 bases at J; junction bases unmatched: 2. This CDR3 comprises 14 residues. Germline CDR1 reads SNHLY; CDR2 reads FYNNEI. CDR3 in DNA: TGTGCCAGCAGTGACCAGGGGGCTTACAATGAGCAGTTCTTC. Protein sequence: CASSDQGAYNEQFF.

The CDR3 DNA sequence: TGTGCCAGCAGCGAAAGAGAGGCAGGGAACTCCTACGAGCAGTACTTC. Translating it yields CASSEREAGNSYEQYF. The V and J genes are TRBV11-2 and TRBJ2-7, with D possibly matching TRBD1 (5 bases). CDR1 is SGHAT and CDR2 is FQNNGV in the germline V gene. This CDR3 contains 16 residues. V dropped 5 bases and J dropped 0 bases, with 17 bases sitting between them.

The chain is built from TRBV2 and TRBJ2-7, with 13 nucleotides matching TRBD2. Per the germline V gene, CDR1 is SNHLY and CDR2 is FYNNEI. Losses at the gene ends were 6 bases for V and 7 bases for J; bases not matched to a gene: 3. CDR3 size: 13 residues. The DNA of the CDR3 is TGTGCCAGCAGATTGGGACTAGCGGGAGAGCAGTACTTC. Amino acid sequence: CASRLGLAGEQYF.

The chain has TRBV9 and TRBJ2-1; 15 bases match TRBD2. The length of the CDR3 is 17 residues. V shed 4 bases, J shed 5 bases, and the junction held 7 bases outside the gene matches. The germline V gene has CDR1 SGDLS and CDR2 YYNGEE. CDR3 in amino acids: CASSLWGLAGGNNEQFF. The DNA of the CDR3 is TGTGCCAGCAGCCTCTGGGGACTAGCGGGGGGAAACAATGAGCAGTTCTTC.

This clonotype has only a few counts. The chain joins TRBV24-1 to TRBJ2-7, with no clear D. Germline V gene data show CDR1 as KGHDR and CDR2 as SFDVKD. The CDR3 is 13 residues long. The V and J ends lost 3 bases and 7 bases respectively, with 12 bases between them. The CDR3 region is CATSDLGLREQYF. The CDR3 DNA sequence: TGTGCCACCAGTGATCTGGGCCTAAGGGAGCAGTACTTC.

This clonotype has more than one count but fewer than ten. The V call is TRBV5-1, the J call TRBJ1-1, with D maybe TRBD1 (5 bases). Trimming pared 3 bases from V and 4 bases from J, leaving 13 bases between. Germline CDR1 is SGHRS and CDR2 is YFSETQ. The CDR3 spans 14 residues. The CDR3, as DNA: TGCGCCAGCAGCTCAGGGATCATGGGCACTGAAGCTTTCTTT. It encodes CASSSGIMGTEAFF.

This clonotype was observed at least ten times. One junction end disagrees with the germline gene, perhaps due to a read error. The chain employs TRBV7-3 and TRBJ1-6; no reliable D call. The CDR3 totals 13 residues. Germline V CDR1 and CDR2: SGHTA, FQGTGA. The CDR3 region has the DNA TGTGCCAGCAGTTTAACAGTGAATTCACCCCTCCACTTT. Its protein product is CASSLTVNSPLHF.

The chain uses TRBV20-1 and TRBJ2-7, with 7 bases fitting TRBD1. This CDR3 contains 15 residues. Trimming at V came to 0 bases and at J to 3 bases, leaving 8 bases not matched to a gene. CDR1 and CDR2 (germline): DFQATT, SNEGSKA (reference sequence). The CDR3 nucleotides read TGCAGTGCTAGAGATCCGACAGGGATCCACTACGAGCAGTACTTC. This gives the protein CSARDPTGIHYEQYF.

The chain recombines TRBV7-9 with TRBJ2-5, with D perhaps TRBD1 (6 bases). From germline, CDR1 is SEHNR and CDR2 FQNEAQ (reference sequence). The V and J ends lost 8 bases and 1 base respectively, with 17 bases between them. The CDR3 consists of 15 residues. The CDR3 spells CASDTDAGAQETQYF. For the CDR3, the DNA is TGTGCCAGCGATACGGACGCAGGGGCCCAAGAGACCCAGTACTTC.

This rearrangement joins TRBV14 to TRBJ2-5; 7 nucleotides align to TRBD2. CDR1 and CDR2 (germline): SGHDN, FVKESK. The V segment lost 1 base and the J segment 5 bases; nucleotides outside the gene matches: 4. The CDR3 is made up of 14 amino acids. The CDR3 nucleotides read TGTGCCAGCAGCCAAGCAGTGGGAGGGGAGACCCAGTACTTC. Its translation is CASSQAVGGETQYF. Supplemented by reference TRBV14 and TRBJ2-5, the full variable domain reads EAGVTQFPSHSVIEKGQTVTLRCDPISGHDNLYWYRRVMGKEIKFLLHFVKESKQDESGMPNNRFLAERTGGTYSTLKVQPAELEDSGVYFCASSQAVGGETQYFGPGTRLLVL.

The chain employs TRBV5-4 and TRBJ2-5; D gene uncertain. This CDR3 spans 13 amino acids. In germline, CDR1 is SGHNT, CDR2 YYREEE (reference sequence). The ends were cut back, 4 bases at V and 1 base at J, with 8 bases in the middle. CDR3 loop: CASSRKSQETQYF. CDR3 sequence (DNA): TGTGCCAGCAGCCGAAAAAGCCAAGAGACCCAGTACTTC. Full variable domain (outside the CDR3, taken from reference TRBV5-4 and TRBJ2-5): ETGVTQSPTHLIKTRGQQVTLRCSSQSGHNTVSWYQQALGQGPQFIFQYYREEENGRGNFPPRFSGLQFPNYSSELNVNALELDDSALYLCASSRKSQETQYFGPGTRLLVL.

This clonotype was seen a handful of times. The chain joins TRBV5-6 to TRBJ2-3; tentative D call: TRBD1 (6 bases). V was clipped by 4 bases and J by 6 bases, with 21 bases between them. CDR3 size: 16 residues. Germline CDR1 is SGHDT and CDR2 is YYEEEE. The CDR3 sequence: CASSATGSPGPDTQYF. The CDR3 region has the DNA TGTGCCAGCAGCGCTACAGGGTCCCCAGGACCCGATACGCAGTATTTT.

In its sample, this clonotype was seen a few times. This chain connects TRBV3-1 to TRBJ1-2; D unclear. Per the germline V gene, CDR1 is LGHDT and CDR2 is YNNKEL (reference sequence). This CDR3 is 15 amino acids long. The ends were cut back, 2 bases at V and 0 bases at J, with 10 bases in the middle. CDR3 sequence reads: CASSQNPAANYGYTF. CDR3 DNA: TGTGCCAGCAGCCAAAACCCAGCAGCTAACTATGGCTACACCTTC.

The chain joins TRBV29-1 to TRBJ2-5; no clear D. V was trimmed by 5 bases and J by 0 bases, leaving 4 bases between them. In germline, CDR1 is SQVTM, CDR2 ANQGSEA. The CDR3 totals 11 residues. Here the CDR3 reads CSVLNQETQYF. The CDR3 DNA sequence: TGCAGCGTTCTGAACCAAGAGACCCAGTACTTC.

The chain combines TRBV2 with TRBJ2-3; D is ambiguous. CDR1 is SNHLY and CDR2 is FYNNEI in the germline V gene. This CDR3 has 16 amino acids. Trimming cost V 2 bases and J 2 bases, with 14 bases left between them. The CDR3 sequence: CASSERLKKTTDTQYF. The DNA for the CDR3 is TGTGCCAGCAGTGAACGCTTGAAGAAGACCACAGATACGCAGTATTTT.

The genes are TRBV12-3 or TRBV12-4 and TRBJ2-1; D gene ambiguous. Trimming shortened V by 6 bases and J by 10 bases, and 13 bases separated the two germline ends. This CDR3 has 12 amino acids. CDR3 DNA sequence: TGTGCCAGCAGGGGCGTTACCAACGAGCAGTTCTTC. Translated: CASRGVTNEQFF.

The chain carries TRBV24-1 and TRBJ2-7; TRBD2 matches at 7 bases. CDR1 is KGHDR, CDR2 SFDVKD, per germline. The V and J ends lost 5 bases and 6 bases, in that order; junction bases with no gene match: 6. The CDR3 runs to 13 residues. CDR3 sequence: CATSVGGRGEQYF. The DNA of the CDR3 is TGTGCCACCAGTGTAGGCGGGAGAGGCGAGCAGTACTTC.

The genes are TRBV25-1 and TRBJ1-2; 8 positions agree with TRBD1. After removal of 4 bases from V and 2 bases from J, the junction contained 3 bases not matched to a gene. This CDR3 region has 14 residues. Germline V gene lookup returns CDR1 MGHDK and CDR2 SYGVNS. This CDR3 reads CASSARQGNYGYTF. The CDR3 DNA reads as TGTGCCAGCAGTGCCCGACAGGGGAACTATGGCTACACCTTC.

The V call is TRBV12-3 or TRBV12-4, the J call TRBJ2-7; 9 bases align to TRBD2. CDR3 length: 16 residues. V was pared by 5 bases and J by 4 bases, with 12 bases of the junction left unmatched. The CDR3: CASSPWTGGGAYEQYF. CDR3 DNA: TGTGCCAGCAGTCCATGGACCGGCGGGGGGGCTTACGAGCAGTACTTC.

The V call is TRBV10-3, the J call TRBJ2-2; 12 nucleotides agree with TRBD1. Germline V lookup: CDR1 ENHRY, CDR2 SYGVKD. The CDR3 covers 17 residues. Trimming cost V 11 bases and J 2 bases; bases outside gene matches: 12. CDR3: CAPPGQGAILNTGELFF. The CDR3 nucleotides are TGTGCCCCCCCGGGACAGGGGGCCATCCTAAACACCGGGGAGCTGTTTTTT.

The chain uses TRBV10-3 and TRBJ2-7; 12 nucleotides match TRBD2. Trimming at V came to 7 bases and at J to 6 bases, leaving 7 bases not matched to a gene. Germline CDR1 is ENHRY and CDR2 is SYGVKD. CDR3 length: 14 amino acids. CDR3 sequence (DNA): TGTGCCATCACCGCTAGCGGGGGGGCCCTCGAGCAGTACTTC. Protein product: CAITASGGALEQYF.

CDR3 in DNA: TGTGCCAGCAGCCGACCCAGTCCAAGCGACGGCAATGAGCAGTTCTTC. Protein product: CASSRPSPSDGNEQFF. V gene TRBV3-1 combines with J gene TRBJ2-1; D is unclear. The germline CDR1 and CDR2 sequences are LGHDT and YNNKEL (reference sequence). V gave up 4 bases and J gave up 6 bases, with 19 bases separating them. CDR3 size: 16 residues.

This rearrangement joins TRBV5-1 to TRBJ2-1, with a possible D match to TRBD1 (5 bases). Trimming cost V 0 bases and J 4 bases, with 11 bases left between them. In germline, CDR1 is SGHRS, CDR2 YFSETQ. This CDR3 is built from 15 residues. The CDR3 is CASSLAQGGYNEQFF. The CDR3 coding sequence is TGCGCCAGCAGCTTGGCGCAGGGTGGGTACAATGAGCAGTTCTTC.